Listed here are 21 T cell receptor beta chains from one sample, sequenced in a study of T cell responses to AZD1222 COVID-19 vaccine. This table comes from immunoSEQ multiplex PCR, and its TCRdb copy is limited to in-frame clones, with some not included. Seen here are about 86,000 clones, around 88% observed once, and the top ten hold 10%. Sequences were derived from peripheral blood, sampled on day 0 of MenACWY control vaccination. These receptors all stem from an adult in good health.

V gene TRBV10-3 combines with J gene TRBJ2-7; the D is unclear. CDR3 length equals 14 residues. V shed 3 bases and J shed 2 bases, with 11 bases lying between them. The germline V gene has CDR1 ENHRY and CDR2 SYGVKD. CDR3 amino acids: CAISDYLGTYEQYF. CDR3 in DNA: TGTGCCATCAGTGATTACCTGGGTACCTACGAGCAGTACTTC.

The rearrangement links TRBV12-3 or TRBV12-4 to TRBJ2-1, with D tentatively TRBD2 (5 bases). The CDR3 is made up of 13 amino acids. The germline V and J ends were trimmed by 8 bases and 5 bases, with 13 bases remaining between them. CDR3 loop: CASGLRADNEQFF. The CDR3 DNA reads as TGTGCCAGCGGGCTGAGGGCGGACAATGAGCAGTTCTTC.

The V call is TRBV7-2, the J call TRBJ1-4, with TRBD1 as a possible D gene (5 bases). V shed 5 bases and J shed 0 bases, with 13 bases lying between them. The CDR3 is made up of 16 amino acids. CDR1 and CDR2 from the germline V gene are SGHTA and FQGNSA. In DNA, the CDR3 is TGTGCCAGCAGCCCCGGGACGGCCGCAACTAATGAAAAACTGTTTTTT. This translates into CASSPGTAATNEKLFF.

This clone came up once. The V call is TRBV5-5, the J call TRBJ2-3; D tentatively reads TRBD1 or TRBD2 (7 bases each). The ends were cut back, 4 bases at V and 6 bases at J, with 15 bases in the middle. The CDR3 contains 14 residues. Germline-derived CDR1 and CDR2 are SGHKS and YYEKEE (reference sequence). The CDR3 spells CASSPTGRGDTQYF. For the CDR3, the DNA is TGTGCCAGCAGCCCGACAGGGAGGGGGGATACGCAGTATTTT.

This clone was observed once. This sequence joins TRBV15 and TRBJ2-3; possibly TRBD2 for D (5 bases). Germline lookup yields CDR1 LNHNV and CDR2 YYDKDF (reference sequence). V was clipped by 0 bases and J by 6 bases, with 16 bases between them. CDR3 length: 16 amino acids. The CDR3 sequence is CATSRDMGRWGDTQYF. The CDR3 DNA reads TGTGCCACCAGCAGAGATATGGGGAGATGGGGTGATACGCAGTATTTT.

CDR3 DNA: TGCAGCGTTGTGGGTGCTGAAGCTTTCTTT. Translating gives CSVVGAEAFF. V gene TRBV29-1 combines with J gene TRBJ1-1; D unresolved. The CDR3 spans 10 residues. The germline gives CDR1 SQVTM, CDR2 ANQGSEA. Trimming left V 4 bases short and J 6 bases short, with 6 bases between.

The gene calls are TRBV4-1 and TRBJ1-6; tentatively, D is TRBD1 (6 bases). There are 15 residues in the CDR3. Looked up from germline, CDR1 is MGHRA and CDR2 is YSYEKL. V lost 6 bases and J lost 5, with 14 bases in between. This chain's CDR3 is CASRRGWTDNSPLHF. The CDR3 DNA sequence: TGCGCCAGCAGGCGCGGATGGACAGATAATTCACCCCTCCACTTT.

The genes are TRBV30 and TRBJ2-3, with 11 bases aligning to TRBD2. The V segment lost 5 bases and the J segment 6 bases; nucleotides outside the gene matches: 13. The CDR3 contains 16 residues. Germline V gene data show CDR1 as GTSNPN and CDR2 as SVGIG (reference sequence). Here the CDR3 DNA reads TGTGCCTGGGCACTAGCGGGGGCCTCTCCTAGGGATACGCAGTATTTT. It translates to CAWALAGASPRDTQYF.

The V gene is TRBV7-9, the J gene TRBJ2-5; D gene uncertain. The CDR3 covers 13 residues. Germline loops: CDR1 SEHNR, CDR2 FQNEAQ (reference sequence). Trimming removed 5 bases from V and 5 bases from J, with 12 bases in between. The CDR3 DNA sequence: TGTGCCAGCAGCCTGCCGGTGTGGGAGACCCAGTACTTC. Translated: CASSLPVWETQYF.

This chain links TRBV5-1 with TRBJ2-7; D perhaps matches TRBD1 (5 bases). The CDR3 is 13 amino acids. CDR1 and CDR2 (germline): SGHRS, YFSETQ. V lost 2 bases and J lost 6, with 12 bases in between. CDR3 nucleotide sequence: TGCGCCAGCAGCTTACAAGGGGCGTCCGAGCAGTACTTC. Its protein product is CASSLQGASEQYF.

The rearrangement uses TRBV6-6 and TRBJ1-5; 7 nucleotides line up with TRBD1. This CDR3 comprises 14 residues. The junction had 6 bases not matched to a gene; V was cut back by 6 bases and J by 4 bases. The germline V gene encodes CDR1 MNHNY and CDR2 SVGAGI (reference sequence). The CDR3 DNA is TGTGCCAGCAGCCAGGGACAGAGAAATCAGCCCCAGCATTTT. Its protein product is CASSQGQRNQPQHF.

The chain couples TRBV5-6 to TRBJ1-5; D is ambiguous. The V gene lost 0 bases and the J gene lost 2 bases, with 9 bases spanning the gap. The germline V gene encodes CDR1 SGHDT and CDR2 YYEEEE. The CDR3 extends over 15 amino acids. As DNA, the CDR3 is TGTGCCAGCAGCTTGGGTCAGGAGGGCAATCAGCCCCAGCATTTT. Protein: CASSLGQEGNQPQHF.

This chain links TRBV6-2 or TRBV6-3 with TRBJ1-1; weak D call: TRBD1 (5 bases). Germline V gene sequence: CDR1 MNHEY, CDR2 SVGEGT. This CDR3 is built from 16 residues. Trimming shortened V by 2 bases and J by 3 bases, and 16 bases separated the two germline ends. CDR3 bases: TGTGCCAGCAGTTACCCGACGGGAGGGGTTCACACTGAAGCTTTCTTT. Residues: CASSYPTGGVHTEAFF.

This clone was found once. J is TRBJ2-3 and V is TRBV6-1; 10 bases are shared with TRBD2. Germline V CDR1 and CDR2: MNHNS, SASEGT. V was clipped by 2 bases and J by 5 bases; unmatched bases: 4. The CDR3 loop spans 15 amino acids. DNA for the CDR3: TGTGCCAGCAGTGAACTAGCGGGGGAGGTAGATACGCAGTATTTT. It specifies CASSELAGEVDTQYF.

The CDR3 sequence: CASRGAGGTEAFF. For the CDR3, the DNA is TGTGCCAGCAGGGGGGCAGGGGGAACTGAAGCTTTCTTT. The V gene is TRBV6-6, the J gene TRBJ1-1, with 7 bases identical to TRBD1. The CDR3 covers 13 residues. J lost 5 bases, V lost 6 bases, and 6 bases had no gene match. CDR1 is MNHNY, CDR2 SVGAGI, per germline (reference sequence).

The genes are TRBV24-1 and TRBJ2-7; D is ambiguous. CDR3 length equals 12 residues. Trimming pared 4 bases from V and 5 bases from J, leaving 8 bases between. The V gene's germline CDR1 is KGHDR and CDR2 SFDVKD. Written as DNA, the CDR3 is TGTGCCACCAGTGAAAAGGATCACGAGCAGTACTTC. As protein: CATSEKDHEQYF.

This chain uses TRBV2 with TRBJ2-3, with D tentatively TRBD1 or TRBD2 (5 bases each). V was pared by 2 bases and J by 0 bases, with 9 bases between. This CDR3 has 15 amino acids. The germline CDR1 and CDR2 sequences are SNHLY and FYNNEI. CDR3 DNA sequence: TGTGCCAGCAGTGAAATCCGGGGCAGCACAGATACGCAGTATTTT. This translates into CASSEIRGSTDTQYF. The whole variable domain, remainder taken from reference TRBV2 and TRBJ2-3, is EPEVTQTPSHQVTQMGQEVILRCVPISNHLYFYWYRQILGQKVEFLVSFYNNEISEKSEIFDDQFSVERPDGSNFTLKIRSTKLEDSAMYFCASSEIRGSTDTQYFGPGTRLTVL.

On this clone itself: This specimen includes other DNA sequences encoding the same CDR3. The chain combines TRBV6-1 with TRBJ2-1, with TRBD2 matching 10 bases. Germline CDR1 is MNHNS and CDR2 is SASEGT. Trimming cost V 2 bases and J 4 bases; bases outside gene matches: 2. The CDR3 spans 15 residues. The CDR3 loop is CASSELAGGYNEQFF. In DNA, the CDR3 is TGTGCCAGCAGTGAATTAGCGGGGGGTTACAATGAGCAGTTCTTC.

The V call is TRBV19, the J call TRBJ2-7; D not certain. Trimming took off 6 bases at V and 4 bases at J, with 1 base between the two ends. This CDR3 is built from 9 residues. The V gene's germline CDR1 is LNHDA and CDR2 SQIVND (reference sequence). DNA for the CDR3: TGTGCCAGTAGGTACGAGCAGTACTTC. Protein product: CASRYEQYF.

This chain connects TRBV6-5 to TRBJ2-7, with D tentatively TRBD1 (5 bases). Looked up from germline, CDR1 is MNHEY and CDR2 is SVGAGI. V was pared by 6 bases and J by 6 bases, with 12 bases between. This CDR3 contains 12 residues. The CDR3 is CASSGQFGEQYF. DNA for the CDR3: TGTGCCAGCAGCGGACAATTCGGCGAGCAGTACTTC.

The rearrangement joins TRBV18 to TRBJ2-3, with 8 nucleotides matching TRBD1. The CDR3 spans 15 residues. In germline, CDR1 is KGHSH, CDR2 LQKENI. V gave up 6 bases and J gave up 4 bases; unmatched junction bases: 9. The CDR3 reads CASSRGLQGADTQYF. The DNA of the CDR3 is TGTGCCAGCTCCCGGGGGTTACAGGGGGCAGATACGCAGTATTTT.